The 9 T cell receptor beta chains below come from one sample, sequenced in a study of T cell clonality in common variable immunodeficiency. General study points: Common variable immunodeficiency TCR beta sequences reportedly had fewer deletions and N-nucleotide insertions.

Antigens of these TCRs are unknown. TCRdb keeps only in-frame clones here, not all; method: immunoSEQ multiplex PCR. This table holds several thousand clones with no singletons; the top ten claim more than 3.5%. Input material: peripheral blood mononuclear cells. The receptors originated from a human donor with common variable immunodeficiency.

This clone has ten or more counts. Read data end 3 residues before the CDR3 end; the end is taken from the germline J gene. The chain joins TRBV20-1 to TRBJ2-3, with 8 bases matching TRBD2. CDR3 length: 16 residues. J gave up 0 bases and V 3 bases, and 8 bases lay outside the gene matches. From germline, CDR1 is DFQATT and CDR2 SNEGSKA (reference sequence). CDR3 loop: CSASERLAGSTDTQYF. CDR3 bases read: TGCAGTGCTAGCGAGCGGCTAGCGGGTAGCACAGATACG.

On this clone itself: The read ends 3 residues early relative to the CDR3; the germline J gene fills the gap. V is TRBV7-9 and J is TRBJ2-3; no clear D. Germline assignment: CDR1 SEHNR and CDR2 FQNEAQ (reference sequence). This CDR3 spans 13 amino acids. V gave up 5 bases and J gave up 2 bases, with 8 bases separating them. CDR3 bases read: TGTGCCAGCAGCCCGGGTCACACAGATACG. It is translated as CASSPGHTDT. The CDR3 in its entirety is CASSPGHTDTQYF.

This clone occurred many times. The CDR3 end falls 3 residues outside the read, so it is completed with the germline J gene. The chain uses TRBV7-9 and TRBJ2-3; possible D gene TRBD1, 6 bases. Trimming removed 5 bases at V and 0 bases at J, with 12 bases between. The CDR3 totals 15 residues. CDR1 SEHNR and CDR2 FQNEAQ come from the germline V gene (reference sequence). Partial CDR3 DNA: TGTGCCAGCAGCCGGGACACCGCTAGCACAGATACG. It yields the protein CASSRDTASTDT. The full-length CDR3 reads as CASSRDTASTDTQYF.

This clone was found many times. The sequenced CDR3 bases are TGTGCCAGCAGCCTCAGGACAGGTCGGTTGAATGGC. Residues: CASSLRTGRLNG. The whole CDR3 region reads CASSLRTGRLNGYTF. The chain recombines TRBV7-2 with TRBJ1-2, with 7 bases lining up with TRBD1. The read is 3 residues too short to cover the CDR3 end, so that end is filled in from the germline J gene. Per germline, CDR1 SGHTA and CDR2 FQGNSA. Trimming cost V 5 bases and J 6 bases; bases outside gene matches: 12. The CDR3 spans 15 residues.

This clone was seen repeatedly, ten times or more. The read halts 3 residues ahead of the CDR3 end, with the missing end drawn from the germline J gene. The rearrangement links TRBV7-2 to TRBJ2-5; 7 bases are a match to TRBD1. J lost 0 bases, V lost 4 bases, and 5 bases had no gene match. CDR1 and CDR2 from the germline V gene are SGHTA and FQGNSA. The CDR3 sequence is 15 residues long. Partial CDR3 DNA: TGTGCCAGCAGCTCAACAGGGGACAACCAAGAGACC. Amino acids: CASSSTGDNQET. In full, the CDR3 is CASSSTGDNQETQYF.

Many counts were recorded for this clone. From the germline J gene comes the end of the CDR3, since the read stops 3 residues before it. The rearrangement uses TRBV7-2 and TRBJ1-2; TRBD1 is a possible D gene (6 bases). CDR1 is SGHTA and CDR2 is FQGNSA in the germline V gene. V was pared by 5 bases and J by 3 bases, with 13 bases between. This CDR3 is 14 amino acids long. The CDR3 loop reads CASSRQAEDYGYTF. CDR3 bases read: TGTGCCAGCAGCCGACAGGCGGAGGACTATGGC.

There are many counts of this clone. The read terminates 3 residues before the CDR3 end, so the remaining end is supplied by the germline J gene. The chain carries TRBV28 and TRBJ1-1, with D hard to call. The CDR3 spans 14 residues. Germline lookup yields CDR1 MDHEN and CDR2 SYDVKM. The germline V and J ends were trimmed by 5 bases and 1 base, with 11 bases remaining between them. CDR3 DNA, as far as it was read: TGTGCCAGCAGTCTGAGGGTGGGGAACACTGAA. Protein product: CASSLRVGNTE. The CDR3, in full, reads CASSLRVGNTEAFF.

This clone has ten or more counts. The read ends 3 residues shy of where the CDR3 ends; the end is completed using the germline J gene. V is TRBV9 and J is TRBJ1-1; TRBD1 might be the D (6 bases). The CDR3 consists of 14 residues. From germline, CDR1 is SGDLS and CDR2 YYNGEE. CDR3 amino acids: CASSTHPLGTEAFF. CDR3 DNA (partial): TGTGCCAGCAGCACCCATCCGCTTGGGACAGAA.

Regarding this clone: Read coverage stops 3 residues before the CDR3 terminus; the germline J gene supplies the remainder. This rearrangement joins TRBV6-2 or TRBV6-3 to TRBJ1-1, with D tentatively TRBD1 (6 bases). The germline V gene encodes CDR1 MNHEY and CDR2 SVGEGT. V was trimmed by 5 bases and J by 7 bases, leaving 17 bases between them. The CDR3 is 14 residues long. The CDR3 sequence: CASSAPGTIGEAFF. Partial CDR3 DNA: TGTGCCAGCAGTGCACCGGGGACAATCGGTGAA.